The T cell receptor beta chain described here comes from a study of siplizumab effects on memory and regulatory T cells. Assay used: immunoSEQ multiplex PCR; TCRdb lists only in-frame clones, some missing. The sample shows about 40,000 clones, around 89% of them seen only once. Germline V CDR1 and CDR2: SGHVS, FNYEAQ. With 5 bases clipped from V and 0 bases from J, the junction kept 20 bases outside the gene matches. The CDR3 is made up of 21 amino acids. Sequencing input: naive CD4+ T cells sorted from blood. This TCR came from a human donor in good health. V and J are TRBV7-6 and TRBJ1-3; 9 bases are a match to TRBD1. CDR3 in amino acids: CASSPGTSGTGREGSGNTIYF. The CDR3 bases are TGTGCCAGCAGCCCAGGGACCTCCGGGACAGGGCGGGAGGGCTCTGGAAACACCATATATTTT.